These 16 T cell receptor beta chains came from one sample sequenced in a study of beta chain features in type 1 diabetes. All of the isolated RNA was reverse transcribed, so expressed TCRB transcripts were sequenced. Clones were sequenced by immunoSEQ multiplex PCR, and TCRdb holds only the in-frame ones, with some missing. The sample shows about 650,000 clones, around 12% of them seen only once. No cognate antigen is known for these TCRs. Study outcomes and limitations: Among all four CD4+ subsets, Type 1 diabetes patients had TCRB CDR3s that were moderately but significantly shorter.

Sequenced input: naive CD4+ T cells from blood. The receptors stem from a man aged 25 to 45 with type 1 diabetes.

A word on this clone: The sample carries other DNA sequences with the same CDR3. The chain employs TRBV5-1 and TRBJ2-7; D may match TRBD1 or TRBD2 (5 bases each). Germline values: CDR1 SGHRS, CDR2 YFSETQ. Trimming removed 1 base at V and 0 bases at J, with 11 bases between. The CDR3 totals 15 residues. This chain's CDR3 is CASSLLAGSSYEQYF. CDR3 nucleotides: TGCGCCAGCAGCTTGTTGGCAGGGAGCTCCTACGAGCAGTACTTC.

The V call is TRBV28, the J call TRBJ2-3, with 9 positions matching TRBD1. The CDR3 length is 16 residues. The V gene end was trimmed by 2 bases and the J gene end by 5 bases; junction bases not matched to a gene: 8. CDR1 and CDR2 from the germline V gene are MDHEN and SYDVKM. The chain's CDR3 is CASSLPQQGAGDTQYF. The CDR3 region has the DNA TGTGCCAGCAGTTTACCCCAACAGGGGGCTGGAGATACGCAGTATTTT.

The V and J genes are TRBV11-2 and TRBJ2-1, with a weak D call TRBD2 (5 bases). This CDR3 comprises 15 residues. Germline CDR1 and CDR2: SGHAT and FQNNGV. Trimming pared 5 bases from V and 0 bases from J, leaving 11 bases between. CDR3 coding DNA: TGTGCCAGCAGCATTACGGGGAGCTCCTACAATGAGCAGTTCTTC. It is translated as CASSITGSSYNEQFF.

The J gene is TRBJ1-1, the V gene TRBV5-4, with TRBD1 as a possible D gene (6 bases). Looked up from germline, CDR1 is SGHNT and CDR2 is YYREEE (reference sequence). This CDR3 is 15 amino acids long. The germline V and J ends were trimmed by 4 bases and 2 bases, with 15 bases remaining between them. The CDR3 spells CASSQPQGVNTEAFF. For the CDR3, the DNA is TGTGCCAGCAGCCAACCACAGGGAGTAAACACTGAAGCTTTCTTT.

This clone came up a few times. This rearrangement joins TRBV12-5 to TRBJ2-3; 11 nucleotides agree with TRBD2. Germline CDR1 is LGHNT and CDR2 is FRNRAP. The ends lost 4 bases at V and 4 bases at J; junction bases unmatched: 7. This CDR3 has 16 amino acids. CDR3 DNA: TGTGCTAGTGGTTCTCCGACTAGCGGGGTCGCAGATACGCAGTATTTT. Its protein is CASGSPTSGVADTQYF.

This clone was seen a few times. The rearrangement uses TRBV30 and TRBJ2-7, with D tentatively TRBD1 or TRBD2 (5 bases each). Per the germline V gene, CDR1 is GTSNPN and CDR2 is SVGIG (reference sequence). The CDR3 extends over 13 amino acids. Trimming stripped 3 bases from V and 2 bases from J, with 11 bases between. The CDR3 bases are TGTGCCTGGAGAGTTGGGGGTGCCTACGAGCAGTACTTC. Its translation is CAWRVGGAYEQYF.

There are a few counts of this clone. The V gene is TRBV6-1, the J gene TRBJ1-3, with 7 positions matching TRBD1. The germline CDR1 and CDR2 sequences are MNHNS and SASEGT. V lost 4 bases and J lost 3; bases outside the gene matches: 9. The CDR3 sequence is 16 residues long. CDR3 bases: TGTGCCAGCAGTGTCTCGACAGGGATGTTTGGAAACACCATATATTTT. Its translation is CASSVSTGMFGNTIYF.

In this sample, this clone turned up a few times. CDR3 in DNA: TGCGCCAGCAGCTTCGATCAGTCGAATTCACCCCTCCACTTT. Protein sequence: CASSFDQSNSPLHF. V is TRBV5-1 and J is TRBJ1-6; D remains unclear. The V gene lost 2 bases and the J gene lost 7 bases, with 10 bases spanning the gap. The CDR3 sequence is 14 residues long. Germline V gives CDR1 SGHRS, CDR2 YFSETQ.

V usage is TRBV30 and J usage is TRBJ1-4; 9 nucleotides match TRBD1. This CDR3 spans 14 amino acids. Germline assignment: CDR1 GTSNPN and CDR2 SVGIG (reference sequence). Trimming at V came to 5 bases and at J to 8 bases, leaving 9 bases not matched to a gene. The DNA for the CDR3 is TGTGCCTGGGGAACACAGGGGGCACGGGAAAAACTGTTTTTT. Amino acid sequence: CAWGTQGAREKLFF.

The V and J genes are TRBV13 and TRBJ1-6; 10 bases match TRBD1. The V gene end was trimmed by 0 bases and the J gene end by 9 bases; junction bases not matched to a gene: 8. The germline V gene has CDR1 PRHDT and CDR2 FYEKMQ (reference sequence). The length of the CDR3 is 17 residues. CDR3 amino acids: CASSLGSGTGVRSPLHF. DNA of the CDR3: TGTGCCAGCAGCTTAGGGTCCGGGACAGGGGTTCGTTCACCCCTCCACTTT.

This clone was seen more than once but under ten times. The CDR3 loop is CASSEPQGWGGYTF. For the CDR3, the DNA is TGTGCCAGCAGTGAACCGCAGGGATGGGGCGGCTACACCTTC. The V call is TRBV25-1, the J call TRBJ1-2; D might be TRBD1 (5 bases). This CDR3 is built from 14 residues. Germline V CDR1 and CDR2: MGHDK, SYGVNS. Trimming pared 2 bases from V and 8 bases from J, leaving 15 bases between.

This clone was observed a handful of times. This chain's CDR3 is CASRPLTGAKIGELFF. CDR3 nucleotides: TGTGCCAGTAGACCTCTGACAGGGGCAAAGATCGGGGAGCTGTTTTTT. The chain links TRBV19 to TRBJ2-2; 8 bases are a match to TRBD1. J gave up 7 bases and V 6 bases, and 13 bases lay outside the gene matches. Germline V lookup: CDR1 LNHDA, CDR2 SQIVND (reference sequence). This CDR3 has 16 amino acids.

This clone was counted between two and nine times. The rearrangement joins TRBV9 to TRBJ2-2; no clear D. V was clipped by 3 bases and J by 7 bases, with 19 bases between them. The germline CDR1 and CDR2 sequences are SGDLS and YYNGEE. The CDR3 loop spans 16 amino acids. The CDR3 reads CASSDSWSLANGELFF. The CDR3 DNA follows: TGTGCCAGCAGCGATTCCTGGTCGTTGGCCAACGGGGAGCTGTTTTTT.

This clone was seen a handful of times. The rearrangement joins TRBV5-1 to TRBJ2-5; TRBD2 might be the D (5 bases). Germline V gives CDR1 SGHRS, CDR2 YFSETQ. CDR3 length: 15 residues. The V end lost 2 bases, the J end lost 4 bases, and 15 bases lay between the germline ends. The CDR3 protein is CASSLAGEGRETQYF. CDR3 nucleotides: TGCGCCAGCAGCTTAGCCGGAGAGGGAAGAGAGACCCAGTACTTC.

The gene calls are TRBV6-6 and TRBJ2-3, with D possibly TRBD1 on 6 matching bases. Trimming pared 0 bases from V and 6 bases from J, leaving 13 bases between. Germline lookup yields CDR1 MNHNY and CDR2 SVGAGI (reference sequence). The CDR3 is made up of 15 amino acids. CDR3 DNA sequence: TGTGCCAGCAGTTACTCGAACAGGGCAGGGGATACGCAGTATTTT. Translation: CASSYSNRAGDTQYF.

The chain uses TRBV18 and TRBJ2-2, with 10 positions matching TRBD1. Germline V gene lookup returns CDR1 KGHSH and CDR2 LQKENI. The CDR3 has 17 amino acids. V gave up 0 bases and J gave up 1 base; unmatched junction bases: 2. CDR3 sequence reads: CASSPPTGGKNTGELFF. The CDR3, as DNA: TGTGCCAGCTCACCACCGACAGGGGGCAAGAACACCGGGGAGCTGTTTTTT.